The next 8 T cell receptor beta chains were all read from a single sample in a study of a mutant IDH1 vaccine in newly diagnosed glioma. Antigen specificity for these receptors is unknown. Time point in this sample: week 47, end of study. What each vaccine dose contained was 300 ug of mutant IDH1 20-mer peptide, accompanied by topical imiquimod. Libraries were prepared by immunoSEQ multiplex PCR; TCRdb keeps only in-frame clonotypes and omits some of them. The data show some 10,000 clones, 81% seen once. Sequenced material: PBMCs, taken from a glioma patient whose treatment included an IDH1 peptide vaccine. These receptors originate from a man between 25 and 39 years old with glioma.

This sequence joins TRBV12-5 and TRBJ2-7; D call uncertain. The V and J ends lost 2 bases and 2 bases respectively, with 4 bases between them. This CDR3 comprises 12 residues. The germline gives CDR1 LGHNT, CDR2 FRNRAP. The CDR3 DNA reads TGTGCTAGTGGTTTGAAACCCTACGAGCAGTACTTC. This encodes CASGLKPYEQYF. The full variable domain, its missing parts supplied by reference TRBV12-5 and TRBJ2-7, is DARVTQTPRHKVTEMGQEVTMRCQPILGHNTVFWYRQTMMQGLELLAYFRNRAPLDDSGMPKDRFSAEMPDATLATLKIQPSEPRDSAVYFCASGLKPYEQYFGPGTRLTVT.

V usage is TRBV6-7 and J usage is TRBJ1-1; D is possibly TRBD1 (5 bases). TRBV6-7 is recorded as an ORF, its role being uncertain. The CDR3 spans 13 residues. V lost 5 bases and J 4 bases, leaving 11 bases between the germline ends. In DNA, the CDR3 is TGTGCCAGCAGTGATGTGGGACGCACTGAAGCTTTCTTT. This gives the protein CASSDVGRTEAFF.

For the CDR3, the DNA is TGTGCCAGCTCCCAGGGACAGGGGGACAATCAGCCCCAGCATTTT. It specifies CASSQGQGDNQPQHF. The chain carries TRBV18 and TRBJ1-5; TRBD1 aligns across 11 bases. The germline V gene encodes CDR1 KGHSH and CDR2 LQKENI. The junction had 4 bases not matched to a gene; V was cut back by 6 bases and J by 3 bases. The CDR3 is 15 residues long.

The chain uses TRBV5-1 and TRBJ2-7; TRBD1 is a possible D gene (7 bases). The CDR3 runs to 16 residues. Germline V CDR1 and CDR2: SGHRS, YFSETQ. V was trimmed by 0 bases and J by 3 bases, leaving 16 bases between them. The CDR3 reads CASSLAAGQSGYEQYF. The DNA for the CDR3 is TGCGCCAGCAGCTTGGCCGCGGGACAGTCGGGCTACGAGCAGTACTTC.

This clone was detected only a few times. The chain uses TRBV19 and TRBJ1-5, with D hard to call. CDR1 LNHDA and CDR2 SQIVND come from the germline V gene (reference sequence). The CDR3 sequence is 15 residues long. V was clipped by 5 bases and J by 6 bases, with 17 bases between them. The CDR3 DNA reads TGTGCCAGTAGTCCTAATCATCGGCGGGGTCAGCCCCAGCATTTT. It specifies CASSPNHRRGQPQHF. Full variable domain (rest looked up from reference TRBV19 and TRBJ1-5): DGGITQSPKYLFRKEGQNVTLSCEQNLNHDAMYWYRQDPGQGLRLIYYSQIVNDFQKGDIAEGYSVSREKKESFPLTVTSAQKNPTAFYLCASSPNHRRGQPQHFGDGTRLSIL.

The chain combines TRBV7-9 with TRBJ2-3, with a possible D match to TRBD2 (6 bases). Germline V lookup: CDR1 SEHNR, CDR2 FQNEAQ (reference sequence). The CDR3 covers 13 residues. Trimming left V 2 bases short and J 4 bases short, with 7 bases between. The CDR3, as DNA: TGTGCCAGCAGCTTAAAGCGGGCAGATACGCAGTATTTT. Translation gives CASSLKRADTQYF.

This clone was counted a single time. The chain has TRBV30 and TRBJ2-7; TRBD1 agrees at 11 bases. The germline V gene encodes CDR1 GTSNPN and CDR2 SVGIG (reference sequence). The CDR3 is 14 residues long. Germline trimming cut 4 bases from V and 6 bases from J; bases unmatched to any gene: 8. Written as DNA, the CDR3 is TGTGCCTGGATTCGGACAGGGGGCCGACCCGAGCAGTACTTC. Its translation: CAWIRTGGRPEQYF.

This clone occurred a few times. The rearrangement uses TRBV5-1 and TRBJ1-2, with a weak D call TRBD1 (5 bases). Germline V gene sequence: CDR1 SGHRS, CDR2 YFSETQ. The CDR3 covers 15 residues. The V gene lost 0 bases and the J gene lost 2 bases, with 11 bases spanning the gap. The CDR3 spells CASSLGHGANYGYTF. DNA for the CDR3: TGCGCCAGCAGCTTGGGCCACGGGGCCAACTATGGCTACACCTTC. The whole variable domain, remainder taken from reference TRBV5-1 and TRBJ1-2, is KAGVTQTPRYLIKTRGQQVTLSCSPISGHRSVSWYQQTPGQGLQFLFEYFSETQRNKGNFPGRFSGRQFSNSRSEMNVSTLELGDSALYLCASSLGHGANYGYTFGSGTRLTVV.